This entry is about one TCR beta chain. Here immunoSEQ multiplex PCR was the method, and the copy in TCRdb shows in-frame clones only, minus some. Among approximately 100,000 clones listed, approximately 96% were seen once. This sample was taken from a study of technical replicates of blood from a few donors. This CDR3 region has 15 residues. CDR1 is SGHTA, CDR2 FQGNSA, per germline. V was shortened by 4 bases and J by 4 bases, with 16 bases between the two germline ends. The V call is TRBV7-2, the J call TRBJ1-2, with D perhaps matching TRBD1 (6 bases). The sequencing sample was made of T cells isolated from PBMCs. The sequence derives from a human donor in good health. The CDR3 here is CASSSASGGSYGYTF. For the CDR3, the DNA is TGTGCCAGCAGCTCCGCCAGCGGGGGCAGCTATGGCTACACCTTC.